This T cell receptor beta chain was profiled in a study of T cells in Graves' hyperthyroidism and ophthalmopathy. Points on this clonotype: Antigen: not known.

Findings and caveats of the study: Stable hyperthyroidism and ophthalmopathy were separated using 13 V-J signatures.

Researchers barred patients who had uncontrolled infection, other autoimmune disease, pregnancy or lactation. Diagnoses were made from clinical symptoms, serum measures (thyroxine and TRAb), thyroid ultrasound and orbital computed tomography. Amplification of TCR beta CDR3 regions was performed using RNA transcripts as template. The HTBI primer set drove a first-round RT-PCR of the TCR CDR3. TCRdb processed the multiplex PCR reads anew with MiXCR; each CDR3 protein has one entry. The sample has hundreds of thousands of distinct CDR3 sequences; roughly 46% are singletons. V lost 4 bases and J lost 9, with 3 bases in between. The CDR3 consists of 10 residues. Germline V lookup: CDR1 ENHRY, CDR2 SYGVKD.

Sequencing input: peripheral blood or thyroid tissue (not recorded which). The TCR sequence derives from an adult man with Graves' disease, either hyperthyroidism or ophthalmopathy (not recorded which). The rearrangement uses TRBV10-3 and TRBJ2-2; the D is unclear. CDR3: CAISVRELFF. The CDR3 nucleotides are TGTGCCATCAGTGTTAGGGAGCTGTTTTTT.